The rows below give T cell receptor beta chains drawn from one sample of a study of Ad26.COV2.S vaccination and SARS-CoV-2 variants. Sequencing used immunoSEQ multiplex PCR; TCRdb keeps in-frame clones, though not all of them. The data hold around 300,000 clones, with about 87% observed a single time. Material: peripheral blood, obtained in a trial of Ad26.COV2.S vaccine versus placebo. The receptors were sampled from a person aged 18-65 years who received the Ad26.COV2.S COVID-19 vaccine or a placebo. The CDR3 runs from the conserved cysteine through the conserved F or W. A D gene is named only where the DNA matches it firmly. Not every row has a clone size; where given, it reads once, few, many or a size class.

j_call: TRBJ1-5; v_call: TRBV30; clone_size: NA; d_call: NA; cdr3_nt: TGTGCCTGGAGCGGGGCCATATCCGAGGATCAGCCCCAGCATTTT; cdr3_aa: CAWSGAISEDQPQHF
j_call: TRBJ1-5; v_call: TRBV27; clone_size: once; d_call: NA; cdr3_nt: TGTGCCAGCAGAGACGACGCCCGCAGCAATCAGCCCCAGCATTTT; cdr3_aa: CASRDDARSNQPQHF
j_call: TRBJ1-2; v_call: TRBV7-9; clone_size: NA; d_call: NA; cdr3_nt: TGTGCCAGCAGCTTTGGGCCGGGGGGAGGGAACTATGGCTACACCTTC; cdr3_aa: CASSFGPGGGNYGYTF
j_call: TRBJ1-2; v_call: TRBV5-1; clone_size: NA; d_call: NA; cdr3_nt: TGCGCCAGCAGCTTGTTCTTTGATGGCTACACCTTC; cdr3_aa: CASSLFFDGYTF
j_call: TRBJ2-6; v_call: TRBV6-2/TRBV6-3; clone_size: NA; d_call: NA; cdr3_nt: TGTGCCAGCAGTCGCTTGGGTGACTCTGGGGCCAACGTCCTGACTTTC; cdr3_aa: CASSRLGDSGANVLTF
j_call: TRBJ1-1; v_call: TRBV5-4; clone_size: many; d_call: NA; cdr3_nt: TGTGCCAGCTATTTAGGGGGGGACACTGAAGCTTTCTTT; cdr3_aa: CASYLGGDTEAFF
j_call: TRBJ2-2; v_call: TRBV13; clone_size: NA; d_call: TRBD2; cdr3_nt: TGTGCCAGCAGCCGAAGCGGGAGTGGAACCGGGGAGCTGTTTTTT; cdr3_aa: CASSRSGSGTGELFF
j_call: TRBJ1-2; v_call: TRBV27; clone_size: NA; d_call: TRBD1; cdr3_nt: TGTGCCAGCAGACAGGGGGCAGGTGGCTACACCTTC; cdr3_aa: CASRQGAGGYTF
j_call: TRBJ2-3; v_call: TRBV14; clone_size: NA; d_call: NA; cdr3_nt: TGTGCCAGCAGCCAAGGTTTAGGAGATACGCAGTATTTT; cdr3_aa: CASSQGLGDTQYF
j_call: TRBJ1-5; v_call: TRBV7-3; clone_size: few; d_call: NA; cdr3_nt: TGTGCCAGCAGCTCCGAGGGCCAGTTGAGCAATCAGCCCCAGCATTTT; cdr3_aa: CASSSEGQLSNQPQHF
j_call: TRBJ2-3; v_call: TRBV5-1; clone_size: NA; d_call: NA; cdr3_nt: TGCGCCAGCAGCTTGGCCCAGGATACGCAGTATTTT; cdr3_aa: CASSLAQDTQYF
j_call: TRBJ2-7; v_call: TRBV7-2; clone_size: NA; d_call: NA; cdr3_nt: TGTGCCAGCAGCACCCCGCGGGTGGGGAGCTCCTACGAGCAGTACTTC; cdr3_aa: CASSTPRVGSSYEQYF
j_call: TRBJ2-3; v_call: TRBV18; clone_size: NA; d_call: NA; cdr3_nt: TGTGCCAGCTCACTCATCGACAGCACAGATACGCAGTATTTT; cdr3_aa: CASSLIDSTDTQYF
j_call: TRBJ2-2; v_call: TRBV14; clone_size: NA; d_call: TRBD2; cdr3_nt: TGTGCCAGCAGCCAAGCCCCTAGCGGGAGGGTCACCGGGGAGCTGTTTTTT; cdr3_aa: CASSQAPSGRVTGELFF
j_call: TRBJ1-6; v_call: TRBV30; clone_size: NA; d_call: NA; cdr3_nt: TGTGCCTGGAGTGTGGGGGGCTCCTATAATTCACCCCTCCACTTT; cdr3_aa: CAWSVGGSYNSPLHF
j_call: TRBJ2-7; v_call: TRBV18; clone_size: once; d_call: NA; cdr3_nt: TGTGCCAGCTCCTCTGGGTACGAGCAGTACTTC; cdr3_aa: CASSSGYEQYF
j_call: TRBJ2-3; v_call: TRBV11-3; clone_size: NA; d_call: NA; cdr3_nt: TGTGCCAGCAGCATTGGCGGGGAGTTAGATACGCAGTATTTT; cdr3_aa: CASSIGGELDTQYF
j_call: TRBJ1-5; v_call: TRBV19; clone_size: once; d_call: TRBD1; cdr3_nt: TGTGCCAGTAGTATCGGGGACAGGGTACTTTCAAATCAGCCCCAGCATTTT; cdr3_aa: CASSIGDRVLSNQPQHF
j_call: TRBJ2-7; v_call: TRBV27; clone_size: NA; d_call: NA; cdr3_nt: TGTGCCAGCAGTTCGCCCTTACGGGGCCTATACGAGCAGTACTTC; cdr3_aa: CASSSPLRGLYEQYF
j_call: TRBJ1-3; v_call: TRBV7-9; clone_size: few; d_call: NA; cdr3_nt: TGTGCCAGCAGCTTAGCAGTGGGCCCCTCCTCTGGAAACACCATATATTTT; cdr3_aa: CASSLAVGPSSGNTIYF
j_call: TRBJ1-4; v_call: TRBV11-2; clone_size: NA; d_call: TRBD1; cdr3_nt: TGTGCCAGCAGGGACAGGGCGTACCCTAATGAAAAACTGTTTTTT; cdr3_aa: CASRDRAYPNEKLFF
j_call: TRBJ2-1; v_call: TRBV27; clone_size: NA; d_call: NA; cdr3_nt: TGTGCCAGCAGTTTAAGGGGAGCCCACATCAATGAGCAGTTCTTC; cdr3_aa: CASSLRGAHINEQFF
j_call: TRBJ1-1; v_call: TRBV6-2/TRBV6-3; clone_size: NA; d_call: NA; cdr3_nt: TGTGCCAGCAGTAAAAACACCATGGGTTTTGAAGCTTTCTTT; cdr3_aa: CASSKNTMGFEAFF
j_call: TRBJ2-3; v_call: TRBV2; clone_size: NA; d_call: NA; cdr3_nt: TGTGCCAGCAGTGAACCACAGGGTGGCACGCAGTATTTT; cdr3_aa: CASSEPQGGTQYF
j_call: TRBJ2-3; v_call: TRBV3-1/TRBV3-2; clone_size: NA; d_call: NA; cdr3_nt: TGTGCCAGCAGCCAAGATAGCGAGAGCACAGATACGCAGTATTTT; cdr3_aa: CASSQDSESTDTQYF
j_call: TRBJ1-2; v_call: TRBV29-1; clone_size: once; d_call: NA; cdr3_nt: TGCAGCGTTGGTCACTATGGCTACACCTTC; cdr3_aa: CSVGHYGYTF
j_call: TRBJ2-1; v_call: TRBV29-1; clone_size: NA; d_call: NA; cdr3_nt: TGCAGCCAAAGGCCTGGAGGAGGGGCCTACAATGAGCAGTTCTTC; cdr3_aa: CSQRPGGGAYNEQFF
j_call: TRBJ1-1; v_call: TRBV2; clone_size: NA; d_call: NA; cdr3_nt: TGTGCCATCGCGGGGGAGAGCACTGAAGCTTTCTTT; cdr3_aa: CAIAGESTEAFF
j_call: TRBJ2-1; v_call: TRBV14; clone_size: NA; d_call: NA; cdr3_nt: TGTGCCAGCAGTTATACAGGGACACTCTACAATGAGCAGTTCTTC; cdr3_aa: CASSYTGTLYNEQFF
j_call: TRBJ1-1; v_call: TRBV5-5; clone_size: NA; d_call: TRBD1; cdr3_nt: TGTGCCAGCAGCGCTGGGACAGGGCTAAACACTGAAGCTTTCTTT; cdr3_aa: CASSAGTGLNTEAFF
j_call: TRBJ1-3; v_call: TRBV19; clone_size: NA; d_call: TRBD1; cdr3_nt: TGTGCCAGTAGTGTAGACAGGGGTCCCTCCTCTGGAAACACCATATATTTT; cdr3_aa: CASSVDRGPSSGNTIYF
j_call: TRBJ2-2; v_call: TRBV11-3; clone_size: NA; d_call: NA; cdr3_nt: TGTGCCAGCAGCTTAGGTGGTAGCTTTGCCGGGGAGCTGTTTTTT; cdr3_aa: CASSLGGSFAGELFF
j_call: TRBJ2-7; v_call: TRBV3-1/TRBV3-2; clone_size: NA; d_call: TRBD1; cdr3_nt: TGTGCCAGCAGCACCAGACAGGGAATGAAGCAGTACTTC; cdr3_aa: CASSTRQGMKQYF
j_call: TRBJ2-5; v_call: TRBV12-5; clone_size: NA; d_call: NA; cdr3_nt: TGTGCTAGTGGGATGGAAAAGACCCAGTACTTC; cdr3_aa: CASGMEKTQYF
j_call: TRBJ1-5; v_call: TRBV6-5; clone_size: once; d_call: NA; cdr3_nt: TGTGCCAGCTCGAGGGGCGGGAGCAATCAGCCCCAGCATTTT; cdr3_aa: CASSRGGSNQPQHF
j_call: TRBJ1-1; v_call: TRBV18; clone_size: NA; d_call: NA; cdr3_nt: TGTGCCAGCTCACTATCGAGGGACACTGAAGCTTTCTTT; cdr3_aa: CASSLSRDTEAFF